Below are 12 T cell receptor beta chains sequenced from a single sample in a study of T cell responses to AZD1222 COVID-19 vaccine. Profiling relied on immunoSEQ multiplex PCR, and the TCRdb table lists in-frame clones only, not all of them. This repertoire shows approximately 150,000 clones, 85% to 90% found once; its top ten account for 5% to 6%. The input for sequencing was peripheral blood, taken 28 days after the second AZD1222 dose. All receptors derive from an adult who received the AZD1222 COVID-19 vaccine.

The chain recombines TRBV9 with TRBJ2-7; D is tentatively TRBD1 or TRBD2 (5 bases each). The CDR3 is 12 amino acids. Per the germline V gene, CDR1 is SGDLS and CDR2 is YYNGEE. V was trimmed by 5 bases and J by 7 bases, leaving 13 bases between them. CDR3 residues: CASRSQGGEQYF. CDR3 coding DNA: TGTGCCAGCAGGTCCCAGGGCGGGGAGCAGTACTTC.

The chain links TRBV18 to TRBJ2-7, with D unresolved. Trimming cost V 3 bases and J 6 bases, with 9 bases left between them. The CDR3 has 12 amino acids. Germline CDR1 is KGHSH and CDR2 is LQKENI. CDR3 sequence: CASSPPIGEQYF. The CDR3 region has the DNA TGTGCCAGCTCACCCCCGATCGGCGAGCAGTACTTC.

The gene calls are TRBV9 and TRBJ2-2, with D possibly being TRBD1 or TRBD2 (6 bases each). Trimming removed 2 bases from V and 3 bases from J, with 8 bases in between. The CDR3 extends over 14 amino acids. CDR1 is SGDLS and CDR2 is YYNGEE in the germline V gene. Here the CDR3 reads CASSVGGYTGELFF. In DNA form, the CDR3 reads TGTGCCAGCAGCGTGGGGGGCTACACCGGGGAGCTGTTTTTT.

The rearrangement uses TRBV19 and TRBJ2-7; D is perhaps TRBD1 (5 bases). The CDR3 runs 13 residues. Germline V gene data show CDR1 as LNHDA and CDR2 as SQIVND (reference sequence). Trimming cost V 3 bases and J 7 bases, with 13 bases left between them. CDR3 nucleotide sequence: TGTGCCAGTAGTATGCAAGGGGTGGGGGAGCAGTACTTC. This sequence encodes CASSMQGVGEQYF.

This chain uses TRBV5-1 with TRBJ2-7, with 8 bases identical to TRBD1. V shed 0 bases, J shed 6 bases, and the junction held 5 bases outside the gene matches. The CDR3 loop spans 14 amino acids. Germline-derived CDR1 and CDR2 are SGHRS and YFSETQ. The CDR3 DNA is TGCGCCAGCAGCTTGGGGGGTACAGGGGGCGAGCAGTACTTC. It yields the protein CASSLGGTGGEQYF.

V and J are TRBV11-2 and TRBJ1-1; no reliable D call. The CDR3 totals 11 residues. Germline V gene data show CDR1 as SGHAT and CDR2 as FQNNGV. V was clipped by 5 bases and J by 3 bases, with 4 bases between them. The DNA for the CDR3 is TGTGCCAGCAGCCTGTACACTGAAGCTTTCTTT. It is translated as CASSLYTEAFF.

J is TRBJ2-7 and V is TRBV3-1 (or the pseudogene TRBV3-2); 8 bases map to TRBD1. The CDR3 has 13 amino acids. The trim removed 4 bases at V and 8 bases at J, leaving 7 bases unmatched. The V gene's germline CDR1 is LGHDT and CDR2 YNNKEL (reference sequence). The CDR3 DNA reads TGTGCCAGCAGCCCGGGACAGGAGGGCAAGCAGTACTTC. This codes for CASSPGQEGKQYF.

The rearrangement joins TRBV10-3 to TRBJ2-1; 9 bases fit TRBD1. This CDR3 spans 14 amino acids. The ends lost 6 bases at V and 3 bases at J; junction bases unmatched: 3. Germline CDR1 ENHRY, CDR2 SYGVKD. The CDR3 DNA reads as TGTGCCATCAGAAGACAGGGGGACTACAATGAGCAGTTCTTC. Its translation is CAIRRQGDYNEQFF.

CDR3 protein: CASSLEFRDNEQFF. DNA for the CDR3: TGTGCCAGCAGCTTAGAGTTCAGGGACAATGAGCAGTTCTTC. The V and J genes are TRBV11-2 and TRBJ2-1; D might be TRBD1 (5 bases). V lost 0 bases to trimming and J lost 5 bases, with 8 bases between them. Germline values: CDR1 SGHAT, CDR2 FQNNGV. The CDR3 totals 14 residues.

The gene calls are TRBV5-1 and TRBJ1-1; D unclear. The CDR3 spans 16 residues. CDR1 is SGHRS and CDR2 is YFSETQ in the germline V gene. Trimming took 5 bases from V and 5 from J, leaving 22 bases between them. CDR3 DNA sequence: TGCGCCAGCAGAGACCTCGCCTGGGCAGGAGGAACTGAAGCTTTCTTT. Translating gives CASRDLAWAGGTEAFF.

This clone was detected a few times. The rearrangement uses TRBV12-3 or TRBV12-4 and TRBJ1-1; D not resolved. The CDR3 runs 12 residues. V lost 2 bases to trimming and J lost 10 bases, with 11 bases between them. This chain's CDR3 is CASSLSSTGAFF. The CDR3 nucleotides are TGTGCCAGCAGTTTAAGTTCTACGGGAGCTTTCTTT.

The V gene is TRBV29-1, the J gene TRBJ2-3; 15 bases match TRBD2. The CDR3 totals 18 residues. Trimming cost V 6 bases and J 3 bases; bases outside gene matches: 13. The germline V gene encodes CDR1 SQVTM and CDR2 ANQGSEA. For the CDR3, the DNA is TGCAGCGTCGCCTCCGGGACTAGCGGGAGGTTGAGGACAGATACGCAGTATTTT. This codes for CSVASGTSGRLRTDTQYF.